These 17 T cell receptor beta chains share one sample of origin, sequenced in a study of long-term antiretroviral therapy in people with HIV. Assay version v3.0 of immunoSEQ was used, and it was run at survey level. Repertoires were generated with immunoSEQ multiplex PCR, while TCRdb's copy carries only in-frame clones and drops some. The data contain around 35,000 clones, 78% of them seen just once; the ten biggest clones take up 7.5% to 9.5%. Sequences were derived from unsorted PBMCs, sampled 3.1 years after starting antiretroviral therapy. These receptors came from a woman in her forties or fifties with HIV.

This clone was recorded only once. The CDR3 DNA is TGTGCCATCAGCACGGACAGGGCCGACAATCAGCCCCAGCATTTT. Protein product: CAISTDRADNQPQHF. The J gene is TRBJ1-5, the V gene TRBV10-3; TRBD1 aligns across 8 bases. Looked up from germline, CDR1 is ENHRY and CDR2 is SYGVKD. The junction had 7 bases not matched to a gene; V was cut back by 6 bases and J by 3 bases. The CDR3 spans 15 residues.

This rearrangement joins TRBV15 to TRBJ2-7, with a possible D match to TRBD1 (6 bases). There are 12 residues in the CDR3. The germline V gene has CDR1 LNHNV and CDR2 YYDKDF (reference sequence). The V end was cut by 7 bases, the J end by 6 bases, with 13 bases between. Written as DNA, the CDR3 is TGTGCCACCATGGCAGAGACAGGCGAGCAGTACGTC. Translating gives CATMAETGEQYV.

The chain's CDR3 is CAGDRGYNEQFF. CDR3 in DNA: TGTGCCGGCGACAGGGGGTACAATGAGCAGTTCTTC. The chain recombines TRBV7-9 with TRBJ2-1, with TRBD1 identical over 9 bases. CDR3 size: 12 residues. Germline V lookup: CDR1 SEHNR, CDR2 FQNEAQ (reference sequence). The V segment lost 11 bases and the J segment 4 bases; nucleotides outside the gene matches: 3.

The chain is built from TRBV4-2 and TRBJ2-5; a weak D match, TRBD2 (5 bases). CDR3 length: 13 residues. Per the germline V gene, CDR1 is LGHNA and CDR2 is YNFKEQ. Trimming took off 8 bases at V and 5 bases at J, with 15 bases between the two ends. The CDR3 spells CASGRARLETQYF. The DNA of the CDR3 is TGTGCCAGCGGGCGGGCCCGCCTGGAGACCCAGTACTTC.

CDR3 amino acids: CASSRTGTGGYEQYF. DNA of the CDR3: TGTGCCAGCAGTCGGACCGGGACAGGGGGATACGAGCAGTACTTC. J is TRBJ2-7 and V is TRBV14; 11 bases map to TRBD1. Germline V gene lookup returns CDR1 SGHDN and CDR2 FVKESK. The CDR3 runs 15 residues. Trimming at V came to 6 bases and at J to 4 bases, leaving 8 bases not matched to a gene.

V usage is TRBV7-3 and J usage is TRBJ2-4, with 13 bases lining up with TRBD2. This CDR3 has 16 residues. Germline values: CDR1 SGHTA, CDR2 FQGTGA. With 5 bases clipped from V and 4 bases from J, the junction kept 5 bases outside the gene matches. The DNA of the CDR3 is TGTGCCAGCAGCACGACTAGCGGGGGGCGGAAAAACATTCAGTACTTC. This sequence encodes CASSTTSGGRKNIQYF. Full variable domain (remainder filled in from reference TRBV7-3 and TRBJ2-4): GAGVSQTPSNKVTEKGKYVELRCDPISGHTALYWYRQSLGQGPEFLIYFQGTGAADDSGLPNDRFFAVRPEGSVSTLKIQRTERGDSAVYLCASSTTSGGRKNIQYFGAGTRLSVL.

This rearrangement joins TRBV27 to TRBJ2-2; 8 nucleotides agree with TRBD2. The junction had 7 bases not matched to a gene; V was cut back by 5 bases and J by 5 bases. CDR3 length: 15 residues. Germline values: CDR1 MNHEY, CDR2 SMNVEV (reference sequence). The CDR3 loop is CASSPPGGWTGELFF. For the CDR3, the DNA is TGTGCCAGCAGTCCACCGGGGGGGTGGACCGGGGAGCTGTTTTTT.

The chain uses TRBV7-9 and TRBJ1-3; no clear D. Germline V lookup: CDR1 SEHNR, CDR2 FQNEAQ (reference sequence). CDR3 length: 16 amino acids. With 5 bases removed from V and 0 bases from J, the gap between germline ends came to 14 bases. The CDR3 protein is CASSPLNRVSGNTIYF. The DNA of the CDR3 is TGTGCCAGCAGCCCCCTAAACCGCGTCTCTGGAAACACCATATATTTT.

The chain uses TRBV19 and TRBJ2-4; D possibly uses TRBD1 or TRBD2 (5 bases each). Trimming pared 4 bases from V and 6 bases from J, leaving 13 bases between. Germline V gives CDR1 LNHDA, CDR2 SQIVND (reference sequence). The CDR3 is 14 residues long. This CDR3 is CASSSPGPTNIQYF. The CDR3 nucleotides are TGTGCCAGTAGTAGCCCGGGACCGACAAACATTCAGTACTTC.

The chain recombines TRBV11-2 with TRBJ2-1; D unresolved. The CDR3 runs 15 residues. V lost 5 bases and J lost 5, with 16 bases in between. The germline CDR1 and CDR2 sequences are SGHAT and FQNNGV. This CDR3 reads CASSPYRRFDNEQFF. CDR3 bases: TGTGCCAGCAGCCCCTATAGGCGGTTTGACAATGAGCAGTTCTTC. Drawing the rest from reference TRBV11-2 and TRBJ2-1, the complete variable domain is EAGVAQSPRYKIIEKRQSVAFWCNPISGHATLYWYQQILGQGPKLLIQFQNNGVVDDSQLPKDRFSAERLKGVDSTLKIQPAKLEDSAVYLCASSPYRRFDNEQFFGPGTRLTVL.

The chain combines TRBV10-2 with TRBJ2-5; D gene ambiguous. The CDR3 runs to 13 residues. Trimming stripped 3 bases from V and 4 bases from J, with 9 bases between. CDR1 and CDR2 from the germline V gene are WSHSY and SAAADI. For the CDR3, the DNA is TGCGCCAGCAGTGACCAGGCGTCAGAGACCCAGTACTTC. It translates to CASSDQASETQYF.

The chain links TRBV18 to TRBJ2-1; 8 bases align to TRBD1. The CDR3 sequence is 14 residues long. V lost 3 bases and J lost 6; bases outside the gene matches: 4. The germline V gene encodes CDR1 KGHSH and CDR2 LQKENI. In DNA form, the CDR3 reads TGTGCCAGCTCACCCTGGACAGGGATCAATGAGCAGTTCTTC. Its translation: CASSPWTGINEQFF.

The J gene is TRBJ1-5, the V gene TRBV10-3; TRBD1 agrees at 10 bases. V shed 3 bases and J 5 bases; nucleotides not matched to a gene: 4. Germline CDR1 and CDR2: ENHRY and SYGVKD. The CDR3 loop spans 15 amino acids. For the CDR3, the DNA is TGTGCCATCAGTGACCGACAGGGGGCTGATCAGCCCCAGCATTTT. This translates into CAISDRQGADQPQHF.

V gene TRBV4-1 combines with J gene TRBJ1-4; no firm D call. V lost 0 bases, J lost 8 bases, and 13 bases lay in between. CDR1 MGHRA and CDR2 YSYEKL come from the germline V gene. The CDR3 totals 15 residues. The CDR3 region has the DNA TGCGCCAGCAGCCAAGATGCAGGCAGAGACGAAAAACTGTTTTTT. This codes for CASSQDAGRDEKLFF.

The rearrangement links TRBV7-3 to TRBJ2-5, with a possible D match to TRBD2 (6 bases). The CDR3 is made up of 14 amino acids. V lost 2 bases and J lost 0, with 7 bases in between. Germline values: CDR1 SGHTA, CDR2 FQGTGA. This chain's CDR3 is CASSLAGYQETQYF. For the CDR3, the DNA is TGTGCCAGCAGCTTAGCGGGGTACCAAGAGACCCAGTACTTC.

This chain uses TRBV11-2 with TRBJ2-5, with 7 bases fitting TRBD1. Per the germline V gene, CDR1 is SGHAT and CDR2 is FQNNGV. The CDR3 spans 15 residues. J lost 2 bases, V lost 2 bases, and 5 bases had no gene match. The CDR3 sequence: CASSLWGQFQETQYF. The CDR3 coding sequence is TGTGCCAGCAGCTTATGGGGACAGTTTCAAGAGACCCAGTACTTC.

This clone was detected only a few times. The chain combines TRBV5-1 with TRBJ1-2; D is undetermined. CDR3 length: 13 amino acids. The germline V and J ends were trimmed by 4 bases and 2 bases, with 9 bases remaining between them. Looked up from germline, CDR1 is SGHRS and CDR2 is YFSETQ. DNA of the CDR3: TGCGCCAGCAGCGGCGGGAACAACTATGGCTACACCTTC. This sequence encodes CASSGGNNYGYTF.